This entry concerns a single TCR beta chain. Its antigen is as yet unknown. This specimen comes from a study of cytomegalovirus exposure and HLA in healthy donors. Study-wide background: Out of fewer than 500 genotyped donors, less than 85% belonged to the Caucasian-associated ancestry cluster.

Germline V lookup: CDR1 ENHRY, CDR2 SYGVKD. J was trimmed by 7 bases and V by 11 bases; bases with no gene match: 6. The CDR3 spans 12 residues. Study results and caveats: Near-uniform donor sequencing depth was presumed by presence/absence analyses. The investigators catalogued 164 TCR beta chains as cytomegalovirus-associated. As immune exposure information, only CMV serostatus was available.

PCR primers comprised 60 Vbeta and 13 Jbeta primers. Assay: immunoSEQ multiplex PCR; the TCRdb copy retains only in-frame clones and omits some. Among just under 150,000 clones listed, around 85% were seen once. The sequencing input was PBMCs. The rearrangement joins TRBV10-3 to TRBJ2-2, with 8 bases aligning to TRBD2. The clonotype originates from a woman under 40 in good health and CMV-seronegative. The chain's CDR3 is CASLAGGGELFF. DNA of the CDR3: TGTGCCTCCCTAGCGGGCGGCGGGGAGCTGTTTTTT.